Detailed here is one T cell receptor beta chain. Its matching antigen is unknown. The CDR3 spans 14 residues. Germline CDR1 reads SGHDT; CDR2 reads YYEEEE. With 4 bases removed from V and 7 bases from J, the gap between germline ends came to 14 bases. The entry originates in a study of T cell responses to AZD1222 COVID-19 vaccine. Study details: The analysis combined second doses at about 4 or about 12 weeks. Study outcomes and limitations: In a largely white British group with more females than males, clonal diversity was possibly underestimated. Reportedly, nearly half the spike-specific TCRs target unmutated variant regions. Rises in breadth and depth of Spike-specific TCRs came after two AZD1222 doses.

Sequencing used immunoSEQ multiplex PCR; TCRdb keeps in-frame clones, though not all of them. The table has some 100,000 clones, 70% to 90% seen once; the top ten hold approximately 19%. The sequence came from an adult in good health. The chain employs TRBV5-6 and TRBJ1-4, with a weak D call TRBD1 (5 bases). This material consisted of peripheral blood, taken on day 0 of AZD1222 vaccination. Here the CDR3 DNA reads TGTGCCAGCAGCGAACCGGGACTTGGTGAAAAACTGTTTTTT. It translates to CASSEPGLGEKLFF.